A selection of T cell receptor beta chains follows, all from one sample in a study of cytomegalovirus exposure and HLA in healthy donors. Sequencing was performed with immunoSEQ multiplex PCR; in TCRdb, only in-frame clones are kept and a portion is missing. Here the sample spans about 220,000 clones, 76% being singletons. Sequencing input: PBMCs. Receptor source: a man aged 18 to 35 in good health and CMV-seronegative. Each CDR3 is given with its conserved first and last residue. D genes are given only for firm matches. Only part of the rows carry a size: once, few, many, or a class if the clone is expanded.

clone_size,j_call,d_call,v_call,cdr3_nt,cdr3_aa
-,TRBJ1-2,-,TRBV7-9,TGTGCCAGCAGCCCAGGACTGGGTGGCTACACCTTC,CASSPGLGGYTF
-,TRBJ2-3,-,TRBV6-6,TGTGCCAGCAGGACTGGTGAAACTAGCACAGATACGCAGTATTTT,CASRTGETSTDTQYF
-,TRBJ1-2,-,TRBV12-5,TGTGCTAGTGGTTTCAGGGGAGCGCGCTACACCTTC,CASGFRGARYTF
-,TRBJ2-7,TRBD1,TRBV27,TGTGCCAGCAGTTTAAACAGGGGTCTAAACGAGCAGTACTTC,CASSLNRGLNEQYF
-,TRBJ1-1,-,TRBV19,TGTGCCAGTAGTATTTCGGGCAGGGTGGGCACTGAAGCTTTCTTT,CASSISGRVGTEAFF
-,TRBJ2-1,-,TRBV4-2,TGTGCCAGCAGCCGGCGGGGGCCCTCGGGGAATGAGCAGTTCTTC,CASSRRGPSGNEQFF
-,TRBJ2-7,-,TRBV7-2,TGTGCCAGCAGCCGCCGCCCGGGGGAGCAGTACTTC,CASSRRPGEQYF
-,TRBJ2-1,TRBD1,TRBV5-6,TGTGCCAGCAGCTCTAGACAGGGATGGAATGAGCAGTTCTTC,CASSSRQGWNEQFF
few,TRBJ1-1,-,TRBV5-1,TGCGCCAGCAGCTTCGGGAACACTGAAGCTTTCTTT,CASSFGNTEAFF
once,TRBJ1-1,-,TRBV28,TGTGCCAGCAGTTTAGGTAGGAACACTGAAGCTTTCTTT,CASSLGRNTEAFF
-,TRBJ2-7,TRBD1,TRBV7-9,TGTGCCAGCAGCTCTCCGGGACAGAACTACGAGCAGTACTTC,CASSSPGQNYEQYF
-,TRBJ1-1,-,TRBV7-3,TGTGCCAGCAGCCAGAGAGGAACCACTGAAGCTTTCTTT,CASSQRGTTEAFF
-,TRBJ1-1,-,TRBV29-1,TGCAGCGCCGTAGCAGGGGAAGCTTTCTTT,CSAVAGEAFF
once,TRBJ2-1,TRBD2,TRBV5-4,TGTGCCAGCAGCCACCCGACTAGCGGGAGCGATGAGCAGTTCTTC,CASSHPTSGSDEQFF
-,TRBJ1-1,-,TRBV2,TGTGCCAGCACGCGGGGCAGACAGACTGAAGCTTTCTTT,CASTRGRQTEAFF
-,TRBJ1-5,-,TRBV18,TGTGCCAGCTCACCACCGATGGGCCAGCCCCAGCATTTT,CASSPPMGQPQHF
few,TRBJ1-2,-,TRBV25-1,TGTGCCAGCAGTAAAGTAGGGGGGGCATTCTATGGCTACACCTTC,CASSKVGGAFYGYTF
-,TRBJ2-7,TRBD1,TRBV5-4,TGTGCCAGCAGCCCCGGACAGGGGACCTCCCGCTCCTACGAGCAGTACTTC,CASSPGQGTSRSYEQYF
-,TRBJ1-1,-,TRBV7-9,TGTGCCAGCAGCTTAAGGTTGGGGGGAAACACTGAAGCTTTCTTT,CASSLRLGGNTEAFF
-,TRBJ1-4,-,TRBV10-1,TGCGCCAGCACCATTGGTCCCGCAGGGACTAATGAAAAACTGTTTTTT,CASTIGPAGTNEKLFF
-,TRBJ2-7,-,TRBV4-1,TGCGCCAGCAGCCCAAAGACGATCGTAGCAACCTACGAGCAGTACTTC,CASSPKTIVATYEQYF
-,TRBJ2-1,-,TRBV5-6,TGTGCCAGCAGCTTGGGACTAGGGGATGAGCAGTTCTTC,CASSLGLGDEQFF
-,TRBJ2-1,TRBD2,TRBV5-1,TGCGCCAGCAGCCGACTTAGCTTAGCGGGAGCCTACAATGAGCAGTTCTTC,CASSRLSLAGAYNEQFF
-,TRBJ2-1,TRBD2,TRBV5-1,TGCGCCAGCAGCTTGGCCCCGACTAGCGGGATCTACAATGAGCAGTTCTTC,CASSLAPTSGIYNEQFF
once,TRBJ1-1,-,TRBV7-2,TGTGCCAGCAGCTTACTCAGGGCTGTAAACACTGAAGCTTTCTTT,CASSLLRAVNTEAFF
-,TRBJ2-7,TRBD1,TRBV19,TGTGCCAGTAGCAGGACAGGGGAGGCTTCCTACGAGCAGTACTTC,CASSRTGEASYEQYF
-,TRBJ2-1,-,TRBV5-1,TGCGCCAGCAGCTTGGGACAGGCTGAATACAATGAGCAGTTCTTC,CASSLGQAEYNEQFF
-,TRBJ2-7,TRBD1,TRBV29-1,TGCAGCGTTGAAGATCAAGGGACAGAAAACTACGAGCAGTACTTC,CSVEDQGTENYEQYF
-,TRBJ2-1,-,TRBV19,TGTGCCAGTAGTATTGGGGGAGGCTCCTACAATGAGCAGTTCTTC,CASSIGGGSYNEQFF
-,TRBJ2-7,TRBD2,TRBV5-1,TGCGCCAGCAGCTTGGGCGGGAGCTCCTACGAGCAGTACTTC,CASSLGGSSYEQYF
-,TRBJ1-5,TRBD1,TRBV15,TGTGCCACCAGCAGAGCCGGACAGGCATATCAGCCCCAGCATTTT,CATSRAGQAYQPQHF
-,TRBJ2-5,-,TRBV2,TGTGCCAGTGTAGATGGAGAGACCCAGTACTTC,CASVDGETQYF
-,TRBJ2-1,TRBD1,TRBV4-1,TGCGCCAGCAGCCAAGATTCAACAGGGGGCAATGAGCAGTTCTTC,CASSQDSTGGNEQFF
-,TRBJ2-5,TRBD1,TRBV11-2,TGTGCCAGCAGCCCCGGAGGGGGGACAGGCAGAGGGACCCAGTACTTC,CASSPGGGTGRGTQYF
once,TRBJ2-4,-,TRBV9,TGTGCCAGCGGGGGGTGGGGGGACATTCAGTACTTC,CASGGWGDIQYF
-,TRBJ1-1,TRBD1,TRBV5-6,TGTGCCAGCAGCCCACGGACAGGCCCCCGCTGGGGCACTGAAGCTTTCTTT,CASSPRTGPRWGTEAFF
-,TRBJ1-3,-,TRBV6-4,TGTGCCAGCAGGACGACAGCATCTGGAAACACCATATATTTT,CASRTTASGNTIYF
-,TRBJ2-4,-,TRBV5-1,TGCGCCAGCAGCGAGTCCTATGGGGGCCCAATAGCCAAAAACATTCAGTACTTC,CASSESYGGPIAKNIQYF
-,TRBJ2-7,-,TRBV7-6,TGTGCCAGCAGCTTATGGGCAGGCAACGAGCAGTACTTC,CASSLWAGNEQYF
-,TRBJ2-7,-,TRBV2,TGTGCCAGCAGCCAAGCAAACTCCTACGAGCAGTACTTC,CASSQANSYEQYF
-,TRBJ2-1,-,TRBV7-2,TGTGCCAGCGCCCTAGTGGAGCGGAATGAGCAGTTCTTC,CASALVERNEQFF
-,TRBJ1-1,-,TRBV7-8,TGTGCCAGCAGCTTATCGGTGAACACTGAAGCTTTCTTT,CASSLSVNTEAFF
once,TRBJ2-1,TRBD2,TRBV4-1,TGCGCCAGCAGCCAACTACTAGCGGAGGATTACAATGAGCAGTTCTTC,CASSQLLAEDYNEQFF
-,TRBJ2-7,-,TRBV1,TGCACCAGCAGCCTGAGAGTACAGATTATGTCCGCAGGGCAGTACTTC,CTSSLRVQIMSAGQYF